The 12 T cell receptor beta chains below come from one sample, sequenced in a study of T cell responses to AZD1222 COVID-19 vaccine. Assay: immunoSEQ multiplex PCR; the TCRdb copy retains only in-frame clones and omits some. The sample consists of fewer than 200,000 clones, 85% to 90% of them appearing once. The sequencing used peripheral blood, collected on day 0 of AZD1222 vaccination. The receptors were sampled from an adult in good health.

This clone has only a few counts. The rearrangement links TRBV9 to TRBJ2-7, with 9 bases lining up with TRBD2. The germline gives CDR1 SGDLS, CDR2 YYNGEE. The CDR3 length is 19 residues. V was pared by 3 bases and J by 5 bases, with 21 bases of the junction left unmatched. The CDR3 loop is CASSASREGAGGPSDEQYF. The CDR3 DNA reads TGTGCCAGCAGCGCCTCCCGGGAGGGGGCGGGAGGGCCGTCGGACGAGCAGTACTTC.

The chain combines TRBV24-1 with TRBJ1-3; the match to TRBD1 covers 7 bases. Trimming removed 4 bases from V and 4 bases from J; junction bases left unmatched: 0. CDR3 length: 13 residues. Germline V gives CDR1 KGHDR, CDR2 SFDVKD. CDR3 nucleotide sequence: TGTGCCACCAGTGAGGGACAGGGAAACACCATATATTTT. Translating gives CATSEGQGNTIYF.

The chain combines TRBV6-5 with TRBJ2-7; D unclear. The CDR3 totals 16 residues. V shed 0 bases and J shed 0 bases, with 12 bases lying between them. CDR1 and CDR2 from the germline V gene are MNHEY and SVGAGI. The CDR3 loop reads CASSYSSQPTSYEQYF. DNA of the CDR3: TGTGCCAGCAGTTACTCGAGCCAGCCTACCTCCTACGAGCAGTACTTC.

V usage is TRBV18 and J usage is TRBJ1-2; D is undetermined. Trimming removed 5 bases from V and 2 bases from J, with 18 bases in between. The CDR3 contains 16 residues. Germline V lookup: CDR1 KGHSH, CDR2 LQKENI. CDR3 residues: CASSSTGSNNNYGYTF. The CDR3 nucleotides read TGTGCCAGCTCATCAACGGGTTCAAACAACAACTATGGCTACACCTTC.

The rearrangement joins TRBV18 to TRBJ1-2; D call uncertain. V lost 0 bases and J lost 4, with 6 bases in between. Germline values: CDR1 KGHSH, CDR2 LQKENI. This CDR3 is built from 13 residues. This CDR3 is CASSPPDAYGYTF. Here the CDR3 DNA reads TGTGCCAGCTCACCACCGGACGCCTATGGCTACACCTTC.

This clone was seen a handful of times. The chain employs TRBV6-2 or TRBV6-3 and TRBJ2-1, with 13 bases matching TRBD2. V lost 4 bases to trimming and J lost 13 bases; unmatched junction nucleotides: 19. CDR3 length: 18 amino acids. Germline V gene sequence: CDR1 MNHEY, CDR2 SVGEGT. CDR3 nucleotides: TGTGCCAGCAGTTGGGGGACAGGGAGGGGACTAGCGGGAATTGAACAGTTCTTC. Its protein product is CASSWGTGRGLAGIEQFF.

The chain joins TRBV7-2 to TRBJ1-4, with D possibly being TRBD1 (5 bases). The CDR3 is made up of 15 amino acids. Germline loops: CDR1 SGHTA, CDR2 FQGNSA. Trimming removed 1 base from V and 6 bases from J, with 12 bases in between. The chain's CDR3 is CASSLVIGGYEKLFF. For the CDR3, the DNA is TGTGCCAGCAGCTTAGTGATCGGGGGTTATGAAAAACTGTTTTTT.

J is TRBJ2-7 and V is TRBV9; D assignment may be TRBD1 or TRBD2 (7 bases each). CDR3 length: 15 amino acids. V was shortened by 3 bases and J by 0 bases, with 13 bases between the two germline ends. CDR1 and CDR2 from the germline V gene are SGDLS and YYNGEE. The CDR3 loop reads CASSAQGGASYEQYF. CDR3 in DNA: TGTGCCAGCAGCGCCCAGGGGGGGGCCTCCTACGAGCAGTACTTC.

The V call is TRBV19, the J call TRBJ2-2; a weak D match, TRBD1 (5 bases). Per germline, CDR1 LNHDA and CDR2 SQIVND (reference sequence). The CDR3 runs 15 residues. V lost 6 bases, J lost 0 bases, and 11 bases lay in between. CDR3: CASRADNTNTGELFF. The CDR3 coding sequence is TGTGCCAGTAGGGCGGACAACACGAACACCGGGGAGCTGTTTTTT.

The chain combines TRBV5-1 with TRBJ1-4; no definite D call. This CDR3 has 14 amino acids. Trimming took 0 bases from V and 4 from J, leaving 7 bases between them. Germline CDR1 is SGHRS and CDR2 is YFSETQ. CDR3 in DNA: TGCGCCAGCAGCTTGGCGGCAGATAATGAAAAACTGTTTTTT. Its translation: CASSLAADNEKLFF.

CDR3 residues: CASTRSGTTYEQYF. The DNA of the CDR3 is TGTGCCAGCACCAGATCCGGGACGACCTACGAGCAGTACTTC. V gene TRBV5-4 combines with J gene TRBJ2-7; possibly TRBD1 or TRBD2 for D (5 bases each). CDR3 length: 14 residues. Trimming took off 6 bases at V and 2 bases at J, with 15 bases between the two ends. The germline CDR1 and CDR2 sequences are SGHNT and YYREEE (reference sequence).

This rearrangement joins TRBV7-6 to TRBJ2-1; D is ambiguous. Trimming removed 8 bases from V and 8 bases from J, with 13 bases in between. CDR3 length: 12 amino acids. The germline CDR1 and CDR2 sequences are SGHVS and FNYEAQ. CDR3 protein: CASGRSTHEQFF. The CDR3 DNA is TGTGCCAGCGGCCGCTCCACCCATGAGCAGTTCTTC.